This note documents a single T cell receptor beta chain sequence. The specificity of this receptor is unknown. Base qualities are not at hand, and no much larger clone is one base apart. This sample was taken from a study of cytomegalovirus exposure and HLA in healthy donors (dated 2017 in TCRdb). For context, the study as a whole: An earlier analysis of 587 of the donors reported approximately 260 Gb of sequence data and about 120 million unique TCR beta sequences obtained from about 179 million T cells. About 300 gigabases of sequencing data and approximately 85 million unique TCR sequences were included in an early release covering roughly 600 HLA-typed donors. Among the roughly 410 genotyped donors, approximately 81% belonged to the genetic ancestry cluster associated with self-reported Caucasian donors. The study was designed to test whether signatures of past pathogen exposure could be identified by cataloging public T cell receptors. The study used immunosequencing to profile the T cell repertoires of approximately 640 subjects and linked those repertoires to cytomegalovirus serostatus. Besides the first cohort of 666 subjects, a separate validation cohort made up of 95 to 150 different subjects was used. High-throughput TCR immunosequencing, statistical association of individual TCRs with disease status, and machine learning were combined to predict cytomegalovirus infection status. To study patterns of TCR occurrence, a later analysis re-analyzed previously published TCR beta repertoires from 700 or so donors and added high-resolution HLA genotyping. In the later analysis, no new phenotypic data were used to find candidate immune exposures; instead, reliance was placed on TCR beta sequences and their occurrence across donors. An earlier analysis of approximately 580 of the donors used high-throughput TCR beta sequencing to judge whether each TCR beta V gene segment behaved as functional or pseudogenic. Alongside the repertoire data, information on donor age, sex, ethnicity and CMV serostatus was compiled. In a later genetic analysis, genome-wide SNP genotypes for about 55% of the 666 donors were used, and that subset was treated as a discovery cohort. Every repertoire in the discovery cohort had been generated on one and the same sequencing platform. HLA typing included class I and class II loci at four-digit resolution. Typing coverage varied by locus: roughly 629-630 donors for A, B, C, DRB1 and DQB1; 500 to 550 for DQA1; 606 for DPA1; more than 450 for DPB1. About five DR-DQ haplotypes were treated as single units for association and clustering because of strong linkage in the cohort. Among around 400 genotyped donors of the cohort, an average of around 250,000 unique TCR beta nucleotide sequences was sequenced per donor, of which about 18% were non-productive. General findings and caveats noted by the study authors: The earlier analysis of approximately 540 of the donors excluded approximately 15 rarely observed V segments, including chromosome 9 orphons, because counts were too low. In a later analysis, HLA-associated TCR beta chains were found to be more clonally expanded and to have lower generation probabilities than equally common non-associated chains. A cluster of highly shared sequence variants was judged likely to be a technical artifact of the sequencing pipeline. A later analysis reported that several top co-occurrence clusters appeared linked to parvovirus B19, influenza, CMV and Epstein-Barr virus. Correlated functional status among segregating V segments might reflect linkage disequilibrium, but an unknown experimental factor could not be ruled out. A later genetic analysis reported fewer N-insertions in productive TCRs among donors in an Asian-associated ancestry cluster than the approximately 670-donor mean. In a later analysis, 15,000 to 20,000 TCR beta sequences were associated with specific HLA alleles at a false discovery rate of 0.05. A few of the identified cytomegalovirus-associated TCR beta chains were confirmed in vitro to be specific for cytomegalovirus antigens. The only immune exposure information available for the cohort was CMV serostatus. The 87-base-pair reads could not distinguish some IMGT-functional V segments, including TRBV6-2 and TRBV6-3, so those segments were excluded. Presence/absence analyses assumed roughly uniform sequencing depth across donors, an assumption that may not hold. Because HLA typing was unavailable for some donors at each locus, only the typed subset was used in association tests. A further reported finding was that TCR beta sequences accurately predicted the HLA-A and HLA-B alleles for most subjects in the first cohort. Cytomegalovirus status was reported to be diagnosed by the classifier with high specificity and sensitivity in both the original and validation cohorts. Most CMV-associated TCR beta chains appeared to be HLA-restricted in a later analysis, and the HLA associations seemed to be driven largely by CMV exposure. This cohort had only TCR beta chains sequenced, and the lack of alpha or paired-chain data limited which features could be detected. In a later analysis, TCR association rates were found to vary across HLA loci, with the most associated TCRs seen for DRB1 alleles and the fewest for HLA-C alleles. V-gene and J-gene trimming of TCR beta chains was associated with a missense DCLRE1C variant in a later genetic analysis, and the association was replicated in an independent cohort. According to the authors, the approach could potentially be generalized to other disease states and immunological phenotypes. While some public TCRs were present in many individuals, most TCR sequences turned up only very rarely across donors. The study listed 150 to 200 TCR beta chains as associated with cytomegalovirus. An earlier analysis of roughly 570 of the donors showed that most TCR beta V segments appeared in productive rearrangements either about 87% or about 30% of the time, which broadly matched IMGT annotations. When HLA alleles, especially DR and DQ, strongly co-occurred, TCR associations were difficult to assign to individual alleles.

Relative to germline, V is missing 4 bases and J is missing 7 bases, with 10 bases of the junction outside any gene match. Sequences SGHDT (CDR1) and YYEEEE (CDR2) are obtained from the germline V gene. From the cysteine through the phenylalanine, the CDR3 covers 15 amino acids. The kept DNA is CDR3 alone, 45 bases in frame from the first base. Libraries were prepared through the immunoSEQ multiplex PCR assay. For the multiplex PCR, a mixture combining 60 forward primers for TCR Vbeta segments and 13 reverse primers for TCR Jbeta segments was used. The CDR3 region of rearranged TCR beta genes was amplified from genomic DNA with a multiplex PCR assay. The Illumina HiSeq System was used to sequence the amplified TCR beta libraries as 87-base-pair reads. The paper's processing steps were these. A later analysis counted tens of millions of unique TCR beta chains across the 666 repertoires, and roughly 11 million of these chains were shared by at least two donors. To remove PCR and sequencing errors, raw reads were error-corrected and collapsed into unique sequences using a nearest-neighbor algorithm that merged closely related sequences. To assign V, D and J gene segments, CDR3 sequences were aligned to IMGT reference sequences. Each retained sequence needed at least a six-nucleotide match to both a V gene segment and a J gene segment. Rearrangements were called productive when the CDR3 lacked stop codons and stayed in frame with V and J; all others were non-productive. Following IMGT convention, CDR3 was defined as the stretch from the second conserved V-encoded cysteine to the conserved J-encoded phenylalanine. The earlier analysis of 500 to 600 of the donors excluded sequences that lacked an unambiguous match to a single V gene segment. An earlier analysis of 500 to 600 of the donors classified V segments as functional when productive rearrangements were above 56.7% and as segregating when the standard deviation between donors was above 5%. A statistical classification framework was developed to diagnose cytomegalovirus status using the catalog of TCR beta chain sequences. In a later analysis, V and J genes were assigned by comparing TCR nucleotide sequences against IMGT/GENE-DB human TR gene sequences. A later analysis assigned CDR3 sequences and most-parsimonious VDJ recombination scenarios with the TCRdist pipeline. A later analysis defined each TCR beta chain by its CDR3 amino acid sequence plus V-gene family, and excluded reads lacking a unique V-gene family. In a later analysis, approximately 590 highly shared, low-generation-probability nucleotide sequences were removed to address suspected cross-contamination and a sequencing artifact. In a later analysis, a clonal expansion index was calculated for each public chain from normalized within-repertoire ranks of inferred template counts. In a later analysis, generation probabilities were computed using a VDJ recombination model fitted to out-of-frame rearrangements, and the results were checked against IGoR. In a later analysis, hypergeometric tests were used to score TCR-TCR, TCR-HLA and TCR-CMV co-occurrence, with a repertoire-size bias correction applied to TCR pairs. False discovery rates were estimated in a later analysis by permuting HLA or CMV assignments 20 times. In a later analysis, co-occurring TCRs were grouped using DBSCAN, with TCRdist sequence similarity added in when clustering inside HLA-allele-positive subsets. Repertoires with fewer than 30,000 or more than 120,000 public chains were left out of co-occurrence clustering, as were about 5 repertoires with anomalous nucleotide sharing. As stored in TCRdb, this immuneACCESS dataset retains in-frame rearrangements with V and J assigned. A fraction of the clones does not appear; measured against another copy, unresolved V genes explain less than half of the discrepancy, and the remainder lacks a known reason. V, J and clone size were drawn from that table, and D and trimming were deduced from the DNA. The sample records around 200,000 clones, 86% of which are singletons. The biggest ten clones account for around 0.31% of the sample.

In total, 666 healthy bone marrow donors made up the cohort. All cohort members were sampled while nominally healthy, although unrecorded immune exposures were likely present. The donor was CMV seronegative and was included in the group of around 320 seronegative cohort members. Every donor gave a peripheral blood sample, and the peripheral blood mononuclear cells from that sample were used for TCR beta sequencing. The Qiagen DNeasy Blood Extraction Kit was used to extract genomic DNA from the blood cell samples. The receptor was isolated from a woman in her thirties in good health and CMV-seronegative. The V and J genes are TRBV5-6 and TRBJ2-2, with TRBD1 identical over 7 junction bases. Sequencing input: PBMCs. The CDR3 here reads CASSPQTGLIGELFF. The DNA sequence is given as TGTGCCAGCAGCCCCCAGACAGGGTTAATCGGGGAGCTGTTTTTT.